The T cell receptor (beta chain) under discussion was sequenced for a study of blood T cell repertoires in COVID-19. Profiled with immunoSEQ multiplex PCR; TCRdb holds only in-frame clones, not every one. The sample has roughly 38,000 clones; about 86% are singletons. The sequenced sample consisted of peripheral blood. This TCR derives from a man in his 70s with acute or convalescent COVID-19.

CDR3 region: CASSIETQNTEAFF. CDR3 nucleotide sequence: TGTGCCAGTAGTATCGAGACACAAAACACTGAAGCTTTCTTT. The V gene is TRBV19, the J gene TRBJ1-1; D is unclear. The CDR3 totals 14 residues. Germline CDR1 LNHDA, CDR2 SQIVND (reference sequence). The V end lost 3 bases, the J end lost 2 bases, and 10 bases lay between the germline ends.